This TCR beta chain comes out of a study of blood T cells in healthy people across ages. V dropped 5 bases and J dropped 2; count of bases not matched to a gene: 11. The germline V gene has CDR1 LGHNA and CDR2 YSLEER. This CDR3 contains 17 residues. This clonotype was recorded a few times. What it recognizes is unknown. The use of a sample-barcoded 5' primer and a J-beta primer mix characterized a second PCR of about 6 to 12 cycles. TCRdb called the 5' RACE reads again in MiXCR, with one record for every CDR3 protein. Of roughly 800,000 distinct CDR3 sequences listed, approximately 25% are singletons. General observations from the study: Unsorted PBMCs blocked a conclusive comparison of naive and antigen-experienced cells.

These data also formed part of another study, on T cells of mothers and their children.

Sample: blood. The TCR originated in a boy younger than 18 in good health. J is TRBJ1-4 and V is TRBV4-3; 7 nucleotides match TRBD1. For the CDR3, the DNA is TGCGCCAGCAGCTCACGAACGACGACAGGGACTAATGAAAAACTGTTTTTT. The encoded protein is CASSSRTTTGTNEKLFF.